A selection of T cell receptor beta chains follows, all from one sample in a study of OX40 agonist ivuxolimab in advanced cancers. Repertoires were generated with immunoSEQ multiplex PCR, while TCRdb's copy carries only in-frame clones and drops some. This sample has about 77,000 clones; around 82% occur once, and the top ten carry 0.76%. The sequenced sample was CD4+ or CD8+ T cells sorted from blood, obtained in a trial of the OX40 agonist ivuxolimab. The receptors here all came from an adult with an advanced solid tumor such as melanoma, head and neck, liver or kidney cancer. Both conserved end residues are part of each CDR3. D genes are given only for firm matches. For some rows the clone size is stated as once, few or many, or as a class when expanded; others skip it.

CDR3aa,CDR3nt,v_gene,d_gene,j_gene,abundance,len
CASSPIGLGDTGYGYTF,TGTGCCAGCTCACCAATTGGTCTAGGGGACACGGGATATGGCTACACCTTC,TRBV18,NA,TRBJ1-2,NA,17
CASIKQGFTEAFF,TGTGCCAGCATTAAACAGGGATTCACTGAAGCTTTCTTT,TRBV6-5,NA,TRBJ1-1,once,13
CASASGVYGYTF,TGTGCCAGCGCCTCAGGGGTCTATGGCTACACCTTC,TRBV7-8,NA,TRBJ1-2,NA,12
CASSQEFGGGADTQYF,TGTGCCAGCAGCCAAGAATTCGGCGGGGGGGCAGATACGCAGTATTTT,TRBV4-2,TRBD2,TRBJ2-3,NA,16
CASSLVAGGPREQYF,TGTGCCAGCAGCTTGGTGGCGGGAGGGCCACGCGAGCAGTACTTC,TRBV5-6,TRBD2,TRBJ2-7,NA,15
CASSYARQNSPLHF,TGTGCCAGCAGTTATGCCCGGCAGAATTCACCCCTCCACTTT,TRBV2,NA,TRBJ1-6,few,14
CASSPGGFNQPQHF,TGTGCCAGCTCACCAGGGGGCTTCAATCAGCCCCAGCATTTT,TRBV18,NA,TRBJ1-5,NA,14
CASSQGQVSNQPQHF,TGCGCCAGCAGCCAAGGACAGGTTAGCAATCAGCCCCAGCATTTT,TRBV4-1,NA,TRBJ1-5,NA,15
CASSSGTPQETQYF,TGTGCCAGCAGTTCCGGGACCCCCCAAGAGACCCAGTACTTC,TRBV28,NA,TRBJ2-5,NA,14
CATQKLDGRPGNEQFF,TGCGCCACCCAGAAACTGGACGGGAGACCGGGCAATGAGCAGTTCTTC,TRBV5-1,NA,TRBJ2-1,few,16
CASSQGWGIGNTGELFF,TGTGCCAGCAGCCAAGGGTGGGGGATCGGGAACACCGGGGAGCTGTTTTTT,TRBV4-2,NA,TRBJ2-2,once,17
CASGSLTGEDGYGYTF,TGTGCCAGCGGTTCCCTTACGGGGGAGGATGGCTATGGCTACACCTTC,TRBV7-2,NA,TRBJ1-2,few,16
CACSRGWGSLGEAQYF,TGTGCCTGTTCCCGGGGATGGGGATCCCTGGGAGAGGCCCAGTACTTC,TRBV30,NA,TRBJ2-5,NA,16
CASSMFPGQNLYEQYF,TGTGCCAGTAGTATGTTCCCGGGACAGAATCTTTACGAGCAGTACTTC,TRBV19,TRBD1,TRBJ2-7,NA,16
CASTQGGAGEQFF,TGTGCCAGCACCCAAGGGGGGGCCGGGGAGCAGTTCTTC,TRBV6-1,NA,TRBJ2-1,NA,13
CASSLTGTQYF,TGTGCCAGCAGCTTAACGGGGACCCAGTACTTC,TRBV7-2,NA,TRBJ2-5,NA,11
CASSELQGAQHF,TGCGCCAGCAGTGAGTTACAGGGGGCCCAGCATTTT,TRBV10-2,TRBD1,TRBJ1-5,few,12
CATFASGANVLTF,TGTGCCACCTTCGCGTCTGGGGCCAACGTCCTGACTTTC,TRBV27,NA,TRBJ2-6,NA,13
CATSMDTEAFF,TGTGCCACCTCGATGGACACTGAAGCTTTCTTT,TRBV10-3,NA,TRBJ1-1,once,11
CASRGGLTHGYTF,TGTGCCAGTAGAGGGGGGCTAACCCATGGCTACACCTTC,TRBV19,NA,TRBJ1-2,NA,13
CASSPNGGPDTGELFF,TGCGCCAGCAGCCCCAACGGCGGACCAGACACCGGGGAGCTGTTTTTT,TRBV5-1,NA,TRBJ2-2,NA,16
CASSSARRTGELFF,TGTGCCAGCAGCTCGGCGCGGAGAACCGGGGAGCTGTTTTTT,TRBV5-8,NA,TRBJ2-2,NA,14
CASRERTSLVETQYF,TGTGCCAGCAGGGAACGGACTAGCCTGGTGGAGACCCAGTACTTC,TRBV6-6,TRBD2,TRBJ2-5,NA,15
CASSLWGFSTDTQYF,TGTGCCAGCAGCTTATGGGGCTTTAGCACAGATACGCAGTATTTT,TRBV7-8,NA,TRBJ2-3,NA,15
CASSWGSTQYF,TGTGCCAGCAGCTGGGGGTCGACCCAGTACTTC,TRBV7-9,NA,TRBJ2-5,NA,11
CASSVGGRNAEAFF,TGTGCCAGCAGCGTAGGGGGGCGAAACGCTGAAGCTTTCTTT,TRBV9,NA,TRBJ1-1,NA,14
CASSLEQANTEAFF,TGCGCCAGCAGCCTCGAACAGGCGAACACTGAAGCTTTCTTT,TRBV4-1,NA,TRBJ1-1,NA,14
CATSREVTGVLGELFF,TGTGCCACCAGCAGAGAAGTGACAGGGGTTCTCGGGGAGCTGTTTTTT,TRBV15,TRBD1,TRBJ2-2,NA,16
CASSTGLASTDTQYF,TGTGCTAGCAGCACCGGACTAGCAAGCACAGATACGCAGTATTTT,TRBV7-7,TRBD2,TRBJ2-3,NA,15
CATPPGTEKKAEQYF,TGTGCCACACCCCCCGGGACAGAGAAAAAGGCCGAGCAGTACTTC,TRBV11-3,TRBD1,TRBJ2-7,NA,15